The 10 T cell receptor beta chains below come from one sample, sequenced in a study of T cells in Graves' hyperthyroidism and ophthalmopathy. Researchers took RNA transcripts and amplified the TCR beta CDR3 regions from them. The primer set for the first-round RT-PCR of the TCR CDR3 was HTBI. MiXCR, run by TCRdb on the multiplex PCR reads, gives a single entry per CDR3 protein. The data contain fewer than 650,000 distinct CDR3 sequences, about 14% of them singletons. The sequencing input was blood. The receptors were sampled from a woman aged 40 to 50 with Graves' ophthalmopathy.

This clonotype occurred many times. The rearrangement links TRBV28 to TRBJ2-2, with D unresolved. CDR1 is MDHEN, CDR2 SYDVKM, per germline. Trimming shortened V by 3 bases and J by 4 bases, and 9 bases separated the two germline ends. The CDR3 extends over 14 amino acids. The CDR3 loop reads CASSFPGPTGELFF. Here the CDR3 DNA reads TGTGCCAGCAGTTTCCCCGGTCCCACCGGGGAGCTGTTTTTT.

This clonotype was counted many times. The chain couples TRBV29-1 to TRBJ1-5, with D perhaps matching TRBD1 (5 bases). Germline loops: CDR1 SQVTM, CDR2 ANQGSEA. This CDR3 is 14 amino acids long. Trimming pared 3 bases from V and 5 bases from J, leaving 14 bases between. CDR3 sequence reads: CSVDVRQGHQPQHF. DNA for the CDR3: TGCAGCGTTGATGTTCGGCAGGGTCATCAGCCCCAGCATTTT.

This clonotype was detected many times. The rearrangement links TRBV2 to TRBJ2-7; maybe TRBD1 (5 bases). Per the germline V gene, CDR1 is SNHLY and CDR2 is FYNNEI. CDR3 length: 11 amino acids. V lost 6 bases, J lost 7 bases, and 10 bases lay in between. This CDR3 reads CASSSGFEQYF. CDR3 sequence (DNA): TGTGCCAGCAGCTCAGGGTTTGAGCAGTACTTC.

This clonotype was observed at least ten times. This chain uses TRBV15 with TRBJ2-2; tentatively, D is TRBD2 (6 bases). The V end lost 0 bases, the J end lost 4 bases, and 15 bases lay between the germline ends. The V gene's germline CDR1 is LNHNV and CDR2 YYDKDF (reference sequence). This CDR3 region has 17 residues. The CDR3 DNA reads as TGTGCCACCAGCAGAGATTATTCGGGAGTCGGCACCGGGGAGCTGTTTTTT. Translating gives CATSRDYSGVGTGELFF.

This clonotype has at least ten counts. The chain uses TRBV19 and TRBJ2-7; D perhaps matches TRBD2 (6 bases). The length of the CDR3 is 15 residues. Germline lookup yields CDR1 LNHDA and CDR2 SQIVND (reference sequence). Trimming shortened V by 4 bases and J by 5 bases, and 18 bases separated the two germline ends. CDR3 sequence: CASSTEGTGIHEQYF. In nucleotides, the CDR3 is TGTGCCAGTAGTACGGAGGGGACTGGCATCCACGAGCAGTACTTC. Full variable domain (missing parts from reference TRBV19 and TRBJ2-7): DGGITQSPKYLFRKEGQNVTLSCEQNLNHDAMYWYRQDPGQGLRLIYYSQIVNDFQKGDIAEGYSVSREKKESFPLTVTSAQKNPTAFYLCASSTEGTGIHEQYFGPGTRLTVT.

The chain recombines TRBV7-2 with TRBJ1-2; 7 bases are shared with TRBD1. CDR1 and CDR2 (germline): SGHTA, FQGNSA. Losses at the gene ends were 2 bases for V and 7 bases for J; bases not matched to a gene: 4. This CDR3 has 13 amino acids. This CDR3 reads CASSLQGESGYTF. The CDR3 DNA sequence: TGTGCCAGCAGCTTACAGGGGGAAAGTGGCTACACCTTC. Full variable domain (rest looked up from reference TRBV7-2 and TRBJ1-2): GAGVSQSPSNKVTEKGKDVELRCDPISGHTALYWYRQSLGQGLEFLIYFQGNSAPDKSGLPSDRFSAERTGGSVSTLTIQRTQQEDSAVYLCASSLQGESGYTFGSGTRLTVV.

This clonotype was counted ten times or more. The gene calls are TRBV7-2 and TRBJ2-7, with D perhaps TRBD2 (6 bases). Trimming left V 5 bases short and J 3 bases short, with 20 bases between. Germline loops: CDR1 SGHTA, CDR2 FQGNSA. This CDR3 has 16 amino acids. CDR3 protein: CASSPLRVAEIYEQYF. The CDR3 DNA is TGTGCCAGCAGCCCCCTTAGGGTAGCGGAAATCTACGAGCAGTACTTC.

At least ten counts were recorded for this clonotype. The CDR3 here is CASSQGGKNTEAFF. Written as DNA, the CDR3 is TGTGCCAGCAGTCAGGGAGGCAAGAACACTGAAGCTTTCTTT. The gene calls are TRBV6-1 and TRBJ1-1; D might be TRBD1 (5 bases). This CDR3 has 14 amino acids. Germline V gene data show CDR1 as MNHNS and CDR2 as SASEGT. Trimming removed 5 bases from V and 1 base from J, with 11 bases in between.

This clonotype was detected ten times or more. The CDR3 DNA reads as TGTGCCAGCAGTTTAGCAACTGAGCAGTTCTTC. Protein sequence: CASSLATEQFF. J is TRBJ2-1 and V is TRBV12-3 or TRBV12-4; D call uncertain. V shed 0 bases and J shed 9 bases, with 3 bases lying between them. The CDR3 is 11 amino acids.

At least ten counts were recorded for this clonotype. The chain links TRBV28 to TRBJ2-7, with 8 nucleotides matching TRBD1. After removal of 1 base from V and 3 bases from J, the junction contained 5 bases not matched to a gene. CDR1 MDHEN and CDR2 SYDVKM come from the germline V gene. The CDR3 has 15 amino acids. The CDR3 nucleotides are TGTGCCAGCAGTTTATCGACAGGGGAGGACTACGAGCAGTACTTC. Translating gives CASSLSTGEDYEQYF.